The 8 T cell receptor beta chains below all came from one sample that was sequenced in a study of cytomegalovirus exposure and HLA in healthy donors. Primers for the PCR totalled 60 Vbeta and 13 Jbeta. The data were produced by immunoSEQ multiplex PCR, yet TCRdb's version contains in-frame clones alone and is incomplete. The table has some 150,000 clones, 60% to 85% seen once. Sequences were obtained from PBMCs. All receptors come from a man aged 25 to 45 in good health and CMV-seropositive.

This clone appeared a single time. The gene calls are TRBV9 and TRBJ2-5; TRBD2 aligns across 12 bases. V dropped 4 bases and J dropped 4; count of bases not matched to a gene: 11. There are 17 residues in the CDR3. Per the germline V gene, CDR1 is SGDLS and CDR2 is YYNGEE. CDR3 nucleotide sequence: TGTGCCAGCAGCCCTCGACCTAGCGGGGGGGCATTAGAGACCCAGTACTTC. This translates into CASSPRPSGGALETQYF.

This clone was recorded once. The chain couples TRBV6-5 to TRBJ2-7; 9 bases agree with TRBD1. Germline CDR1 and CDR2: MNHEY and SVGAGI. The V segment lost 4 bases and the J segment 0 bases; nucleotides outside the gene matches: 4. The CDR3 contains 15 residues. CDR3 amino acids: CASSFIQGASYEQYF. The CDR3 DNA reads TGTGCCAGCAGTTTCATACAGGGGGCCTCCTACGAGCAGTACTTC.

As concerns this clone: This same CDR3 is encoded by further DNA sequences in the sample. The CDR3: CASSLGGGGTDTQYF. CDR3 nucleotide sequence: TGTGCCAGCAGCTTGGGGGGCGGGGGGACAGATACGCAGTATTTT. This chain connects TRBV5-6 to TRBJ2-3; 8 bases match TRBD2. J was trimmed by 3 bases and V by 0 bases; bases with no gene match: 3. CDR1 is SGHDT, CDR2 YYEEEE, per germline. CDR3 size: 15 residues.

This chain uses TRBV10-3 with TRBJ2-3, with TRBD1 identical over 9 bases. Germline lookup yields CDR1 ENHRY and CDR2 SYGVKD. Trimming took 6 bases from V and 5 from J; bases not matched to a gene: 9. The CDR3 has 15 residues. The CDR3 here is CAISKTGGKEDTQYF. DNA of the CDR3: TGTGCCATCAGCAAAACAGGGGGCAAGGAAGATACGCAGTATTTT.

V usage is TRBV6-6 and J usage is TRBJ2-7, with 8 bases matching TRBD2. The ends lost 2 bases at V and 3 bases at J; junction bases unmatched: 3. The germline CDR1 and CDR2 sequences are MNHNY and SVGAGI (reference sequence). CDR3 length: 14 residues. This CDR3 reads CASSYMSGGYEQYF. Written as DNA, the CDR3 is TGTGCCAGCAGTTACATGAGCGGGGGCTACGAGCAGTACTTC.

This chain connects TRBV7-9 to TRBJ1-6, with a possible D match to TRBD1 (6 bases). V was trimmed by 5 bases and J by 10 bases, leaving 18 bases between them. The CDR3 extends over 15 amino acids. CDR1 is SEHNR, CDR2 FQNEAQ, per germline (reference sequence). The CDR3 sequence: CASSPRVGGVSPLHF. The CDR3 DNA reads as TGTGCCAGCAGCCCCCGGGTAGGGGGAGTCTCACCCCTCCACTTT.

J is TRBJ2-5 and V is TRBV6-1, with a tentative D call TRBD2 (6 bases). Trimming cost V 4 bases and J 1 base, with 10 bases left between them. CDR3 length equals 14 residues. CDR1 MNHNS and CDR2 SASEGT come from the germline V gene. In DNA form, the CDR3 reads TGTGCCAGCAGTGTGTTAGCGGCCCAAGAGACCCAGTACTTC. It is translated as CASSVLAAQETQYF.

This clone appeared a single time. V usage is TRBV7-9 and J usage is TRBJ2-5; possibly TRBD2 for D (5 bases). This CDR3 contains 12 residues. With 5 bases removed from V and 5 bases from J, the gap between germline ends came to 9 bases. Germline V gives CDR1 SEHNR, CDR2 FQNEAQ (reference sequence). CDR3 sequence (DNA): TGTGCCAGCAGCGCGGGCTCGGAGACCCAGTACTTC. It specifies CASSAGSETQYF.